The rows below give T cell receptor beta chains drawn from one sample of a study of Graves' ophthalmopathy and Graves' hyperthyroidism. TCRdb passed the multiplex PCR reads through MiXCR, listing each CDR3 protein once. Here the sample spans fewer than 650,000 distinct CDR3 sequences, over 20% being singletons. The source material was peripheral blood. The receptors originated from a woman younger than 30 with stable Graves' hyperthyroidism. Some clones in this sample may be carry-over from other donors' samples. The CDR3 runs from the conserved cysteine through the conserved F or W. The order of the fields is D gene, J gene, clone size, V gene, CDR3 DNA, CDR3 protein. A D gene is named only where the DNA matches it firmly. A clone size is listed for some rows: how often the clone was seen (once, few, many), or a class if it is expanded.

TRBD1 TRBJ1-2 many TRBV20-1 TGCAGTGCGCAAGACAGGGTAGACTATGGCTACACCTTC CSAQDRVDYGYTF
. TRBJ2-5 few TRBV11-2 TGTGCCAGCACCTCAAGGGGGGGCGAGGGAGTCGCCCAGTACTTC CASTSRGGEGVAQYF
. TRBJ2-7 many TRBV20-1 TGCAGTGCTAGAGATCTCGGTAGCTCCTACGAGCAGTACTTC CSARDLGSSYEQYF
. TRBJ1-1 many TRBV6-1 TGTGCCAGCAGTGCCAGCCTCAGTGATAACACTGAAGCTTTCTTT CASSASLSDNTEAFF
TRBD1 TRBJ2-7 . TRBV6-2/TRBV6-3 TGTGCCAGCAGTTACGGGACAGGTTACTCCTACGAGCAGTACTTC CASSYGTGYSYEQYF
. TRBJ2-4 many TRBV7-2 TGTGCCAGCAGTTTAACATCCGGGCCCCTAAACATTCAGTACTTC CASSLTSGPLNIQYF
. TRBJ1-5 few TRBV19 TGTGCCAGTAGTGTGCTAATGGGCAATCAGCCCCAGCATTTT CASSVLMGNQPQHF
. TRBJ2-5 . TRBV4-1 TGCGCCAGCAGCCAAGCCCAGGGTGCCAACCAAGAGACCCAGGACTTC CASSQAQGANQETQDF
TRBD1 TRBJ1-6 few TRBV6-1 TGTGCCAGCAGTCTCACTACAGGGGTCAAGAATTCACCCCTCCACTTT CASSLTTGVKNSPLHF
TRBD1 TRBJ2-7 few TRBV11-2 TGTGCCAGCAGCCCTCCACAGGGGTTCAGCTCCTACGAGCAGTACTTC CASSPPQGFSSYEQYF
TRBD1 TRBJ2-2 . TRBV12-3/TRBV12-4 TGTGCCAGCAGTCCCGACAGGGCAGCCACCGGGGAGCTGTTTTTT CASSPDRAATGELFF
TRBD2 TRBJ2-5 . TRBV12-3/TRBV12-4 TGTGCCAGCAGCAAGCGGATTGGGACTAGCGGGAGAGGAGAGACCCAGTACTTC CASSKRIGTSGRGETQYF
. TRBJ2-7 many TRBV14 TGTGCCAGCAGCCGGCAAGGACTTTACGAGCAGTACTTC CASSRQGLYEQYF
. TRBJ2-6 many TRBV20-1 TGCAGTGCTAGGGCGAGGGGGGCGACAAACTCTGGGGCCAACGTCCTGACTTTC CSARARGATNSGANVLTF
TRBD2 TRBJ2-7 many TRBV6-1 TGTGCCAGCAGTGAAGCGGCCGGGACTAGCGGGGGGCAACGGCAGTACTTC CASSEAAGTSGGQRQYF
. TRBJ1-2 many TRBV28 TGTGCCAGCAGTTTCCGGGCGGAGCCCTACTATGGCTACACCTTC CASSFRAEPYYGYTF
TRBD1 TRBJ2-7 few TRBV20-1 TGCAGTGCTGTTACCGGGACAGGGGCTTACGAGCAGTACTTC CSAVTGTGAYEQYF
. TRBJ1-5 many TRBV6-2/TRBV6-3 TGTGCCAGCAATCTGTTAGGGGAAAGACAGCCCCAGCATTTT CASNLLGERQPQHF
TRBD1 TRBJ1-5 . TRBV28 TGTGCCAGCAGCACCGGGACAGGGTCAAATCAGCCCCAGCATTTT CASSTGTGSNQPQHF
. TRBJ1-5 few TRBV7-8 TGTGCCAGCAGCCTCTTGAGGGACAGCAATCAGCCCCAGCATTTT CASSLLRDSNQPQHF